This is a list of T cell receptor beta chains from one sample in a study of beta chain features in type 1 diabetes. The method was immunoSEQ multiplex PCR; TCRdb's version includes in-frame clones alone and lacks a portion of them. This table holds fewer than 250,000 clones, 12% to 15% found once. The specimen sequenced was naive CD4+ T cells from blood. The source of these receptors is a woman aged 35 to 49 in good health. Both conserved end residues are part of each CDR3.

j_call: TRBJ1-1
v_call: TRBV2
cdr3_aa: CASNRQGWNTEAFF

j_call: TRBJ2-6
v_call: TRBV6-5
cdr3_aa: CASSLRAPGANVLTF

j_call: TRBJ2-3
v_call: TRBV5-1
cdr3_aa: CASSSQGLALTTDTQYF

j_call: TRBJ2-7
v_call: TRBV6-5
cdr3_aa: CASSPGQGSYEQYF

j_call: TRBJ2-7
v_call: TRBV11-2
cdr3_aa: CASSLTPGYEQYF

j_call: TRBJ2-1
v_call: TRBV10-3
cdr3_aa: CAISDINEQFF

j_call: TRBJ1-2
v_call: TRBV5-4
cdr3_aa: CASSPELAGGNYTF

j_call: TRBJ2-7
v_call: TRBV5-1
cdr3_aa: CASSLGSRSYEQYF

j_call: TRBJ1-1
v_call: TRBV10-2
cdr3_aa: CASSVTGQGSTEAFF

j_call: TRBJ1-1
v_call: TRBV7-2
cdr3_aa: CASSPQRGPGAFF

j_call: TRBJ1-4
v_call: TRBV6-5
cdr3_aa: CASSYRQGGEKLFF

j_call: TRBJ2-3
v_call: TRBV7-2
cdr3_aa: CASSLAGQSTDTQYF

j_call: TRBJ1-5
v_call: TRBV29-1
cdr3_aa: CSAGGAGNQPQHF

j_call: TRBJ2-5
v_call: TRBV11-3
cdr3_aa: CASSSGPQETQYF

j_call: TRBJ1-3
v_call: TRBV5-1
cdr3_aa: CASSLGDRANTIYF

j_call: TRBJ2-1
v_call: TRBV5-1
cdr3_aa: CASSGGGWDEQFF

j_call: TRBJ2-2
v_call: TRBV28
cdr3_aa: CASTPAGGTGELFF